This T cell receptor beta chain was obtained from a study of shared clonotypes between healthy human individuals (dated by TCRdb to 2020 to 2022). General notes on the study: Three men and a couple of women, aged 18 to 49 years, made up the cohort. To increase sequencing depth and limit assay-specific biases, different laboratories used diverse techniques to prepare libraries and sequence TCR repertoires. For each donor, CD4 naive and CD4 memory were each run on three plates, CD8 naive on two plates, and CD8 memory on one plate. Each donor's leukapheresis produced roughly between roughly 0.94 and 9.5 billion PBMCs. To estimate repertoire size and how much clonotype sharing occurs between individuals, the study deeply sequenced the blood TCR repertoires of several healthy adults.

Using the deep immunoSEQ assay, multiplex PCR amplified TCR CDR3 regions from genomic DNA. Extracted genomic DNA from each cell subset was spread evenly across all wells of several immunoSEQ 96-well plates, with each plate serving as a replicate. For sorted subsets, about 0.2 ug genomic DNA, equal to tens of thousands of T cell genomes, was loaded into each replicate PCR. The purified libraries were quantified using a Qubit 3.0 fluorometer, sized with a Bioanalyzer 2100, and then quantified again using the KAPA Library Quantification kit. A separate single-read 150-cycle Illumina NextSeq 550 flow cell was used to sequence each immunoSEQ 96-well plate. Turning to the authors' computational methods: Because the immunoSEQ output included only junctional sequences and no quality scores, the filtering could not be the same as the filtering used for full-length reads. To assign V/J genes and CDR3, sequences were annotated using PyIR, a Python wrapper for IgBLAST v1.9, with IMGT germline references. Reads were filtered out if the reads had weak V/J assignments (E-value above 1e-6), no CDR3, stop codons, out-of-frame junctions, or ambiguous translated residues. V3J clonotypes were defined as sequences sharing the same inferred V gene, J gene, and CDR3 amino acid sequence. Percentage overlap between repertoires was calculated by dividing the number of shared unique clonotypes by the size of the smaller repertoire. Richness of each repertoire was evaluated using RTK rarefaction, the Chao1 estimator, and Recon v2.1 estimates of unobserved clonotypes. Generation probabilities were computed with OLGA for all TCRbeta clonotypes obtained by the gDNA method from four donors. The table was pulled from immuneACCESS by TCRdb, which kept in-frame rearrangements only. Such tables lose some clones; where checked, under half of the loss comes from unresolved V genes, and the rest has no known cause. That table gives V, J and clone size, and the DNA gave D and trimming. The sample contains some 300,000 clones, 73% of them found a single time. Less than 11% of the sample rests with the top ten.

This clone was recorded many times. Its target antigen remains unknown. Per-base qualities were not stored, and no clone one base away is much larger. Other DNA sequences in this sample translate to the same CDR3. The CDR3 spans 13 residues, from the cysteine through the phenylalanine. The retained sequence is limited to the CDR3, 39 bases, with the frame set at the first base. Looking up the germline V gene yields CDR1 KGHSH and CDR2 LQKENI. V is cut back by 4 bases and J by 5 bases, with 1 base in the junction unmatched. The research as a whole found: Pairwise subsampling led to the expectation that sequencing depth would affect the degree of clonotype sharing among donors. Rarefaction of sorted-subset datasets indicated incomplete sequencing despite the large sequencing depth. The small number of donors limited the genetic and exposure-history diversity represented. Across a handful of donors, approximately 4.9% of naive CD4, 3% to 3.5% of naive CD8, 2% to 2.5% of memory CD4, and roughly 0.41% of memory CD8 clonotypes were shared. Compared with non-shared clonotypes, clonotypes shared by all four sorted-subset donors had higher generation probabilities. Sampling was limited to blood, and TCR repertoires in tissue likely differ from TCR repertoires in blood. Naive subsets generally had larger estimated clonotype richness than memory subsets did.

Donors were healthy HIV-negative adults with no recently reported acute infections or vaccinations. Every donor was a Caucasian adult residing in Nashville, Tennessee, USA. CD4+ T cells were enriched by magnetic negative selection, after which naive cells were positively selected on CD45RA and the negative fraction was taken as the memory subset. Blood was obtained by leukapheresis, after which PBMCs were separated by Ficoll-Histopaque density gradient centrifugation and cryopreserved in liquid nitrogen vapor phase. Analytical flow cytometry was used to check the purity and quantity of every magnetically sorted T cell population. Genomic DNA was isolated from each sorted fraction and quantified by UV absorbance on a Nanodrop 2000c.

The sequence joins TRBV18 to TRBJ1-5; TRBD1 lines up with 8 middle nucleotides. Sequenced sample: memory CD4+ T cells sorted from blood. Taken with the paper, the label for cell subset or site translates to: CD45RA-negative fraction. This TCR derives from a man in his thirties or forties in good health. CDR3 reads: CASSLQGDQPQHF. The nucleotide sequence reads as follows: TGTGCCAGCTCACTACAGGGGGATCAGCCCCAGCATTTT. The entire variable domain, with the stretches around the CDR3 drawn from the reference TRBV18 and TRBJ1-5 proteins, is NAGVMQNPRHLVRRRGQEARLRCSPMKGHSHVYWYRQLPEEGLKFMVYLQKENIIDESGMPKERFSAEFPKEGPSILRIQQVVRGDSAAYFCASSLQGDQPQHFGDGTRLSIL.